One and the same sample provided the 10 T cell receptor beta chains below, sequenced in a study of CD4 T cells in relation to SARS-CoV-2 and coronaviruses. TCRdb's table, derived via immunoSEQ multiplex PCR, lists solely in-frame clones and lacks some. The table includes about 68,000 clones, 85% to 95% detected once. CD4+ T cells from unexposed donors were obtained before the COVID-19 pandemic (2011-2018). The sequencing sample was made of naive CD4+ T cells from PBMCs. Indicated subset: naive CD4+ T cells isolated by negative enrichment. These receptors originate from a human donor in good health.

The chain has TRBV9 and TRBJ1-2, with D possibly TRBD1 on 6 matching bases. V lost 4 bases and J lost 5, with 18 bases in between. The CDR3 contains 15 residues. CDR1 SGDLS and CDR2 YYNGEE come from the germline V gene. The CDR3 coding sequence is TGTGCCAGCAGCCCAGATGGACAGATGACTTATGGCTACACCTTC. Amino acid sequence: CASSPDGQMTYGYTF.

This chain uses TRBV7-8 with TRBJ2-7; TRBD2 matches 9 bases. Germline values: CDR1 SGHVS, CDR2 FQNEAQ. Unmatched junction bases numbered 4, after V lost 3 bases and J lost 1 base. This CDR3 comprises 15 residues. The CDR3: CASSLFLAGSYEQYF. Here the CDR3 DNA reads TGTGCCAGCAGCTTGTTCCTAGCGGGATCCTACGAGCAGTACTTC.

The chain carries TRBV5-4 and TRBJ2-7; TRBD1 might be the D (6 bases). V lost 5 bases to trimming and J lost 0 bases, with 12 bases between them. Germline assignment: CDR1 SGHNT and CDR2 YYREEE (reference sequence). This CDR3 has 14 amino acids. This chain's CDR3 is CASRMTGSSYEQYF. CDR3 in DNA: TGTGCCAGCAGGATGACAGGTAGCTCCTACGAGCAGTACTTC.

The chain couples TRBV4-1 to TRBJ2-3; D remains ambiguous. Trimming removed 1 base from V and 1 base from J, with 12 bases in between. CDR1 and CDR2 from the germline V gene are MGHRA and YSYEKL. CDR3 length equals 16 residues. The CDR3: CASSQVAGQGTDTQYF. The CDR3 coding sequence is TGCGCCAGCAGCCAAGTGGCAGGCCAGGGCACAGATACGCAGTATTTT.

The rearrangement uses TRBV28 and TRBJ2-6; 11 bases align to TRBD1. Trimming took 10 bases from V and 0 from J; bases not matched to a gene: 8. The CDR3 extends over 17 amino acids. Germline V lookup: CDR1 MDHEN, CDR2 SYDVKM. The CDR3 loop is CAIRGDRGSSGANVLTF. CDR3 DNA sequence: TGTGCCATTCGAGGGGACAGGGGGAGCTCTGGGGCCAACGTCCTGACTTTC.

V and J are TRBV29-1 and TRBJ1-2, with TRBD1 matching over 11 bases. Germline V gene lookup returns CDR1 SQVTM and CDR2 ANQGSEA. The J segment lost 6 bases and the V segment lost 7 bases, leaving 13 bases of the junction unmatched. The CDR3 runs to 15 residues. The CDR3 DNA is TGCAGCGCGGCCCCCCTGGGACAGGGGGTTGATGGCTACACCTTC. Residues: CSAAPLGQGVDGYTF.

This clone was found once. The chain employs TRBV19 and TRBJ2-7; 8 bases are shared with TRBD2. The CDR3 totals 14 residues. J lost 2 bases, V lost 4 bases, and 4 bases had no gene match. CDR1 and CDR2 (germline): LNHDA, SQIVND (reference sequence). Here the CDR3 reads CASSRAGVAYEQYF. For the CDR3, the DNA is TGTGCCAGTAGTAGAGCGGGAGTCGCCTACGAGCAGTACTTC.

The chain links TRBV11-2 to TRBJ1-1; the D is unclear. Trimming left V 3 bases short and J 8 bases short, with 7 bases between. CDR1 SGHAT and CDR2 FQNNGV come from the germline V gene. The CDR3 has 11 amino acids. The CDR3, as DNA: TGTGCCAGCAGCTTTGAACTCGAAGCTTTCTTT. Protein sequence: CASSFELEAFF. Full variable domain (missing parts from reference TRBV11-2 and TRBJ1-1): EAGVAQSPRYKIIEKRQSVAFWCNPISGHATLYWYQQILGQGPKLLIQFQNNGVVDDSQLPKDRFSAERLKGVDSTLKIQPAKLEDSAVYLCASSFELEAFFGQGTRLTVV.

The chain uses TRBV9 and TRBJ2-7; D gene ambiguous. Germline CDR1 reads SGDLS; CDR2 reads YYNGEE. V lost 4 bases to trimming and J lost 0 bases, with 11 bases between them. The CDR3 is made up of 14 amino acids. The CDR3 coding sequence is TGTGCCAGCAGCCCCCAGGAGTTCTCCTACGAGCAGTACTTC. Translated, it gives CASSPQEFSYEQYF.

The chain is built from TRBV2 and TRBJ2-5, with D tentatively TRBD2 (5 bases). The length of the CDR3 is 13 residues. Trimming left V 6 bases short and J 3 bases short, with 11 bases between. Germline assignment: CDR1 SNHLY and CDR2 FYNNEI. Here the CDR3 DNA reads TGTGCCAGCAGCCCCTCGGGGAAAGAGACCCAGTACTTC. This encodes CASSPSGKETQYF. Full variable domain (outside the CDR3, taken from reference TRBV2 and TRBJ2-5): EPEVTQTPSHQVTQMGQEVILRCVPISNHLYFYWYRQILGQKVEFLVSFYNNEISEKSEIFDDQFSVERPDGSNFTLKIRSTKLEDSAMYFCASSPSGKETQYFGPGTRLLVL.